The next 4 T cell receptor beta chains were all read from a single sample in a study of blood T cell repertoires in COVID-19. TCRdb's table, derived via immunoSEQ multiplex PCR, lists solely in-frame clones and lacks some. The profile shows some 220,000 clones, 84% of them singletons. The sequenced material came from peripheral blood. All receptors derive from a man aged 50 or older with active or convalescent COVID-19.

This clone was seen a few times. The same CDR3 arises from other DNA sequences in this sample as well. The chain links TRBV4-1 to TRBJ1-1; D is possibly TRBD1 (5 bases). This CDR3 comprises 14 residues. V was trimmed by 1 base and J by 1 base, leaving 7 bases between them. CDR1 and CDR2 from the germline V gene are MGHRA and YSYEKL. CDR3 sequence: CASSQGGENTEAFF. DNA of the CDR3: TGCGCCAGCAGCCAAGGGGGGGAGAACACTGAAGCTTTCTTT.

The chain couples TRBV2 to TRBJ2-3; 8 bases are shared with TRBD2. With V trimmed by 2 bases and J by 6 bases, 10 bases remained unmatched. The CDR3 is 16 amino acids. CDR1 and CDR2 (germline): SNHLY, FYNNEI. CDR3 coding DNA: TGTGCCAGCAGTGAAAGGATTGGCGGGGGGTCGGATACGCAGTATTTT. It translates to CASSERIGGGSDTQYF. The full variable domain, completed using reference TRBV2 and TRBJ2-3, is EPEVTQTPSHQVTQMGQEVILRCVPISNHLYFYWYRQILGQKVEFLVSFYNNEISEKSEIFDDQFSVERPDGSNFTLKIRSTKLEDSAMYFCASSERIGGGSDTQYFGPGTRLTVL.

This chain connects TRBV15 to TRBJ1-2, with D hard to call. CDR1 LNHNV and CDR2 YYDKDF come from the germline V gene (reference sequence). V lost 1 base and J lost 4, with 10 bases in between. The CDR3 runs to 14 residues. The CDR3 coding sequence is TGTGCCACCAGCAGAGGTCGAACGGGCTATGGCTACACCTTC. Protein sequence: CATSRGRTGYGYTF.

The chain recombines TRBV4-3 with TRBJ2-5, with 10 positions matching TRBD1. The junction had 8 bases not matched to a gene; V was cut back by 2 bases and J by 5 bases. This CDR3 is 16 amino acids long. The V gene's germline CDR1 is LGHNA and CDR2 YSLEER. The CDR3 reads CASSQFLTGGGETQYF. The CDR3 DNA follows: TGCGCCAGCAGCCAATTCCTGACAGGGGGCGGGGAGACCCAGTACTTC.